In this sample, the clone carrying this T cell receptor (beta chain) turned up once. This sample was taken from a study of CD8 T cells in Susac syndrome. RNA in amounts of roughly 0.5 to 1 ug was reverse transcribed with random hexamers. The CDR3 of TCR beta was amplified by immunoSEQ multiplex PCR across 54 Vbeta and 13 Jbeta. TCRdb reprocessed the immunoSEQ multiplex PCR reads with MiXCR, giving one entry per CDR3 protein. The repertoire includes 110,000 or so distinct CDR3 sequences, roughly 95% of them detected once, and more than 0.08% sits in the top ten. This CDR3 has 14 amino acids. Trimming pared 3 bases from V and 9 bases from J, leaving 17 bases between. The germline gives CDR1 DFQATT, CDR2 SNEGSKA (reference sequence). Healthy donors formed controls matched for age and sex.

The chain joins TRBV20-1 to TRBJ2-2, with a tentative D call TRBD2 (6 bases). The source is a human donor in good health. Sequencing used CD4+ T cells from PBMCs. CDR3 nucleotides: TGCAGTGCTAGTGCTGGGGGGATGTACCGGGAGCTGTTTTTT. Amino acid sequence: CSASAGGMYRELFF.